The clone carrying this TCR beta chain was picked up a small number of times. Trimming took 4 bases from V and 3 from J; bases not matched to a gene: 6. The length of the CDR3 is 15 residues. The germline gives CDR1 SGHRS, CDR2 YFSETQ. The whole isolated RNA underwent reverse transcription, so sequencing captured expressed TCRB transcripts. TCRdb's copy holds only in-frame clones and misses some; the assay was immunoSEQ multiplex PCR. This sample has about 200,000 clones, with approximately 11% found just once. The sample is drawn from a study of beta chain features in type 1 diabetes. Sequenced input: central memory CD4+ T cells from blood. This TCR came from a man aged 18 to 29 in good health. The chain links TRBV5-1 to TRBJ2-7; 11 positions agree with TRBD2. CDR3 in amino acids: CASSPGTSGVYEQYF. For the CDR3, the DNA is TGCGCCAGCAGCCCAGGGACTAGCGGAGTCTACGAGCAGTACTTC.